These 32 T cell receptor beta chains share one sample of origin, sequenced in a study of blood T cell repertoires in COVID-19. The table came from immunoSEQ multiplex PCR; TCRdb's copy has only in-frame clones and leaves some out. Of about 71,000 clones in the sample, 75% to 90% were seen once. What was sequenced was peripheral blood. These TCRs come from a human donor in a cohort sampled during active COVID-19.

CDR3 nucleotide sequence: TGTGCCAGCAGCCCGGGACTAGCGGGGAGATGGTACACCGGGGAGCTGTTTTTT. This codes for CASSPGLAGRWYTGELFF. The rearrangement joins TRBV7-2 to TRBJ2-2, with 13 positions matching TRBD2. J gave up 3 bases and V 5 bases, and 9 bases lay outside the gene matches. CDR1 and CDR2 from the germline V gene are SGHTA and FQGNSA. The CDR3 spans 18 residues.

CDR3 sequence: CASSLAVGTIPKAYEQYF. DNA of the CDR3: TGCGCCAGCAGCTTGGCGGTGGGGACAATCCCCAAAGCCTACGAGCAGTACTTC. The gene calls are TRBV5-1 and TRBJ2-7; a possible D gene is TRBD1 (6 bases). CDR1 and CDR2 from the germline V gene are SGHRS and YFSETQ. The CDR3 is made up of 18 amino acids. Trimming cost V 0 bases and J 2 bases, with 21 bases left between them.

V usage is TRBV10-3 and J usage is TRBJ2-2, with D possibly being TRBD2 (5 bases). This CDR3 comprises 15 residues. The V and J ends lost 8 bases and 4 bases respectively, with 17 bases between them. Germline V lookup: CDR1 ENHRY, CDR2 SYGVKD. The CDR3 sequence: CAISGEGRGTGELFF. In DNA form, the CDR3 reads TGTGCCATCTCCGGGGAAGGACGGGGCACCGGGGAGCTGTTTTTT.

The rearrangement uses TRBV7-9 and TRBJ1-1; D is perhaps TRBD1 (5 bases). The CDR3 totals 14 residues. V lost 3 bases, J lost 5 bases, and 13 bases lay in between. Germline CDR1 SEHNR, CDR2 FQNEAQ (reference sequence). The CDR3 protein is CASSFPGKITEAFF. The CDR3 DNA reads TGTGCCAGCAGCTTCCCAGGGAAAATAACTGAAGCTTTCTTT.

The chain couples TRBV5-4 to TRBJ2-5; TRBD1 might be the D (5 bases). There are 14 residues in the CDR3. Trimming cost V 0 bases and J 5 bases, with 11 bases left between them. Per germline, CDR1 SGHNT and CDR2 YYREEE (reference sequence). The CDR3 is CASSLVDIGETQYF. CDR3 sequence (DNA): TGTGCCAGCAGCTTGGTGGACATCGGGGAGACCCAGTACTTC.

The chain employs TRBV2 and TRBJ2-6; 11 nucleotides align to TRBD1. Germline V CDR1 and CDR2: SNHLY, FYNNEI. J lost 0 bases, V lost 7 bases, and 5 bases had no gene match. The length of the CDR3 is 17 residues. The CDR3 DNA follows: TGTGCCAGCACCCGGGACAGGGGGGTCTCTGGGGCCAACGTCCTGACTTTC. Amino acids: CASTRDRGVSGANVLTF. Combining the CDR3 with reference TRBV2 and TRBJ2-6 gives the whole variable domain EPEVTQTPSHQVTQMGQEVILRCVPISNHLYFYWYRQILGQKVEFLVSFYNNEISEKSEIFDDQFSVERPDGSNFTLKIRSTKLEDSAMYFCASTRDRGVSGANVLTFGAGSRLTVL.

The chain uses TRBV4-1 and TRBJ1-4; 11 bases match TRBD1. Germline CDR1 and CDR2: MGHRA and YSYEKL. The CDR3 loop spans 19 amino acids. Trimming at V came to 4 bases and at J to 5 bases, leaving 15 bases not matched to a gene. In nucleotides, the CDR3 is TGCGCCAGCAGCCGGGGGGCTAGGACAGGGGGCGGTAGCAATGAAAAACTGTTTTTT. As protein: CASSRGARTGGGSNEKLFF.

The chain uses TRBV19 and TRBJ2-1, with D unresolved. Germline V gene sequence: CDR1 LNHDA, CDR2 SQIVND (reference sequence). The CDR3 is 14 residues long. V lost 7 bases, J lost 9 bases, and 19 bases lay in between. CDR3 sequence reads: CASNPGSKPPEQFF. The CDR3 nucleotides read TGTGCCAGTAACCCCGGGTCCAAACCCCCTGAGCAGTTCTTC.

The table lists this clone with a count of one. This chain uses TRBV7-8 with TRBJ1-3; D might be TRBD1 (6 bases). V was clipped by 5 bases and J by 0 bases, with 14 bases between them. The CDR3 totals 16 residues. Germline V gives CDR1 SGHVS, CDR2 FQNEAQ. CDR3 protein: CASSHLQGDSGNTIYF. In nucleotides, the CDR3 is TGTGCCAGCAGCCATCTACAGGGAGACTCTGGAAACACCATATATTTT.

This chain uses TRBV6-5 with TRBJ1-1; D gene ambiguous. V gave up 8 bases and J gave up 0 bases, with 7 bases separating them. Germline V lookup: CDR1 MNHEY, CDR2 SVGAGI. The CDR3 has 12 residues. The CDR3 spells CASERLNTEAFF. In nucleotides, the CDR3 is TGTGCCAGCGAGCGATTGAACACTGAAGCTTTCTTT.

The gene calls are TRBV7-9 and TRBJ2-1; possible D gene TRBD1, 6 bases. V lost 3 bases and J lost 5, with 23 bases in between. Germline CDR1 and CDR2: SEHNR and FQNEAQ (reference sequence). The CDR3 has 18 residues. The CDR3 reads CASSFGQLKGNANNEQFF. Here the CDR3 DNA reads TGTGCCAGCAGCTTCGGACAGCTCAAAGGTAATGCAAACAATGAGCAGTTCTTC.

The chain has TRBV28 and TRBJ1-2; no firm D call. V dropped 1 base and J dropped 9 bases, with 12 bases sitting between them. The germline V gene has CDR1 MDHEN and CDR2 SYDVKM. The length of the CDR3 is 13 residues. The CDR3 DNA reads TGTGCCAGCAGTTTATCAGGCAGGATGAGCTACACCTTC. Protein product: CASSLSGRMSYTF.

The chain uses TRBV7-3 and TRBJ1-2; D might be TRBD1 (6 bases). The assigned J gene may be wrong: the sequence end matches TRBJ2-6 better. The CDR3 runs 15 residues. Germline CDR1 SGHTA, CDR2 FQGTGA. CDR3 bases: TGTGCCAGCAGCCCCAATGTCGTCGGATCAGGGGCCCTGACTTTC. It codes for CASSPNVVGSGALTF.

The chain is built from TRBV19 and TRBJ1-6; no clear D. The CDR3 totals 18 residues. The germline V gene has CDR1 LNHDA and CDR2 SQIVND (reference sequence). Trimming left V 3 bases short and J 5 bases short, with 20 bases between. The CDR3: CASSMSFGSRYDNSPLHF. In nucleotides, the CDR3 is TGTGCCAGTAGTATGAGTTTTGGGAGCCGTTATGATAATTCACCCCTCCACTTT. Based on the CDR3 plus reference TRBV19 and TRBJ1-6, the full variable domain is DGGITQSPKYLFRKEGQNVTLSCEQNLNHDAMYWYRQDPGQGLRLIYYSQIVNDFQKGDIAEGYSVSREKKESFPLTVTSAQKNPTAFYLCASSMSFGSRYDNSPLHFGNGTRLTVT.

This clone was found once. This rearrangement joins TRBV9 to TRBJ1-6, with 7 nucleotides matching TRBD1. The CDR3 length is 13 residues. Germline loops: CDR1 SGDLS, CDR2 YYNGEE. With V trimmed by 0 bases and J by 14 bases, 5 bases remained unmatched. Written as DNA, the CDR3 is TGTGCCAGCAGCGTAGGGTCACAGGGGACCCTCCACTTT. Its translation is CASSVGSQGTLHF.

This sequence joins TRBV11-1 and TRBJ2-3; 11 bases are shared with TRBD2. Trimming at V came to 3 bases and at J to 3 bases, leaving 5 bases not matched to a gene. CDR1 is SGHAT and CDR2 is FQDESV in the germline V gene (reference sequence). The CDR3 loop spans 16 amino acids. CDR3 loop: CASSFPPSGGTDTQYF. The DNA of the CDR3 is TGTGCCAGCAGCTTCCCTCCTAGCGGGGGGACAGATACGCAGTATTTT.

With regard to this clone: The same CDR3 also results from other DNA sequences found in this sample. V and J are TRBV9 and TRBJ2-1, with 8 bases matching TRBD1. Germline V CDR1 and CDR2: SGDLS, YYNGEE. J lost 3 bases, V lost 0 bases, and 2 bases had no gene match. The CDR3 totals 15 residues. CDR3 DNA sequence: TGTGCCAGCAGCGTAGCTACAGGGGGCTACAATGAGCAGTTCTTC. This encodes CASSVATGGYNEQFF.

The chain couples TRBV4-3 to TRBJ1-3; no clear D. Trimming took off 0 bases at V and 0 bases at J, with 18 bases between the two ends. This CDR3 spans 19 amino acids. Germline loops: CDR1 LGHNA, CDR2 YSLEER. CDR3 residues: CASSQDVIGRWSSGNTIYF. CDR3 nucleotides: TGCGCCAGCAGCCAAGATGTGATCGGCCGATGGAGCTCTGGAAACACCATATATTTT.

This clone was seen a single time. The J gene is TRBJ1-3, the V gene TRBV29-1, with 10 bases aligning to TRBD1. Trimming at V came to 2 bases and at J to 12 bases, leaving 16 bases not matched to a gene. CDR3 length equals 16 residues. Germline-derived CDR1 and CDR2 are SQVTM and ANQGSEA. The CDR3 nucleotides are TGCAGCGTTGAATCGGTGCAAGGACAGGGGGTTCATCACATATATTTT. Translation gives CSVESVQGQGVHHIYF.

This rearrangement joins TRBV6-5 to TRBJ1-1, with D unclear. Germline V gene lookup returns CDR1 MNHEY and CDR2 SVGAGI. The CDR3 is 11 residues long. V was cut by 6 bases and J by 6 bases, with 8 bases left in between. CDR3: CASSLSPEAFF. In DNA form, the CDR3 reads TGTGCCAGCAGCCTCAGTCCTGAAGCTTTCTTT.

The gene calls are TRBV5-4 and TRBJ1-1; D gene uncertain. The CDR3 has 13 residues. Germline V gene data show CDR1 as SGHNT and CDR2 as YYREEE (reference sequence). V was shortened by 4 bases and J by 0 bases, with 7 bases between the two germline ends. This CDR3 is CASSSLLNTEAFF. CDR3 sequence (DNA): TGTGCCAGCAGCAGTCTATTGAACACTGAAGCTTTCTTT.

The V gene is TRBV3-1 (or the pseudogene TRBV3-2), the J gene TRBJ2-1; D is ambiguous. V shed 0 bases and J shed 0 bases, with 18 bases lying between them. Germline V gene lookup returns CDR1 LGHDT and CDR2 YNNKEL (reference sequence). The CDR3 is made up of 19 amino acids. DNA of the CDR3: TGTGCCAGCAGCCAAGAAAAGTCAACGGAGCTGAGCTCCTACAATGAGCAGTTCTTC. It codes for CASSQEKSTELSSYNEQFF.

The rearrangement uses TRBV3-1 (or the pseudogene TRBV3-2) and TRBJ2-7; TRBD1 is a possible D gene (5 bases). Germline loops: CDR1 LGHDT, CDR2 YNNKEL (reference sequence). This CDR3 is built from 15 residues. Deletions cut 0 bases from V and 2 bases from J, with 11 bases between. The CDR3 region is CASSQDQDTAYEQYF. The CDR3 nucleotides read TGTGCCAGCAGCCAAGATCAGGACACTGCCTACGAGCAGTACTTC.

CDR3: CASTLRTEFYGYTF. Written as DNA, the CDR3 is TGTGCCAGCACCCTCCGTACAGAGTTCTATGGCTACACCTTC. The J gene is TRBJ1-2, the V gene TRBV2; no firm D call. V was shortened by 7 bases and J by 4 bases, with 16 bases between the two germline ends. CDR3 length: 14 amino acids. Germline V gives CDR1 SNHLY, CDR2 FYNNEI.

This rearrangement joins TRBV28 to TRBJ2-1, with 7 bases fitting TRBD2. This CDR3 comprises 16 residues. The V gene end was trimmed by 8 bases and the J gene end by 0 bases; junction bases not matched to a gene: 10. Germline CDR1 reads MDHEN; CDR2 reads SYDVKM. The CDR3 bases are TGTGCCAGCTACGGCGGGGGTTTGAGCTCCTACAATGAGCAGTTCTTC. Protein product: CASYGGGLSSYNEQFF.

The chain employs TRBV5-1 and TRBJ2-3, with TRBD1 identical over 11 bases. Looked up from germline, CDR1 is SGHRS and CDR2 is YFSETQ. V lost 4 bases, J lost 5 bases, and 3 bases stayed unmatched. The CDR3 length is 14 residues. The CDR3 spells CASSPGQGGDTQYF. The CDR3 DNA is TGCGCCAGCAGCCCGGGACAGGGGGGAGATACGCAGTATTTT.

This chain connects TRBV28 to TRBJ1-4; tentative D call: TRBD1 (5 bases). V lost 3 bases and J 4 bases, leaving 12 bases between the germline ends. CDR3 length: 15 residues. CDR1 and CDR2 (germline): MDHEN, SYDVKM. This CDR3 is CASSLRGYDNEKLFF. CDR3 nucleotides: TGTGCCAGCAGTTTGCGGGGGTATGATAATGAAAAACTGTTTTTT.

The genes are TRBV7-9 and TRBJ2-1; the D is unclear. Germline-derived CDR1 and CDR2 are SEHNR and FQNEAQ (reference sequence). The CDR3 totals 13 residues. V was shortened by 7 bases and J by 5 bases, with 12 bases between the two germline ends. The CDR3 loop is CASTRAPNNEQFF. CDR3 DNA sequence: TGTGCCAGCACCCGCGCCCCAAACAATGAGCAGTTCTTC.

The chain joins TRBV4-1 to TRBJ2-7; 8 bases are a match to TRBD2. The trim removed 8 bases at V and 3 bases at J, leaving 6 bases unmatched. Germline V CDR1 and CDR2: MGHRA, YSYEKL. The CDR3 runs 13 residues. The CDR3 is CASSGSGIYEQYF. CDR3 in DNA: TGCGCCAGCTCGGGTAGCGGGATCTACGAGCAGTACTTC.

This chain joins TRBV9 and TRBJ1-4, with TRBD1 as a possible D gene (6 bases). Germline values: CDR1 SGDLS, CDR2 YYNGEE. The CDR3 is made up of 16 amino acids. V was pared by 4 bases and J by 6 bases, with 19 bases between. This chain's CDR3 is CASSSRPLGQHEKLFF. As DNA, the CDR3 is TGTGCCAGCAGCTCCCGCCCCCTTGGACAGCATGAAAAACTGTTTTTT.

The V and J genes are TRBV28 and TRBJ1-3; TRBD1 aligns across 8 bases. Germline V CDR1 and CDR2: MDHEN, SYDVKM. V was pared by 5 bases and J by 2 bases, with 5 bases of the junction left unmatched. The CDR3 covers 15 residues. The DNA for the CDR3 is TGTGCCAGCAGTCCCATACAGGGGGCTGGAAACACCATATATTTT. It translates to CASSPIQGAGNTIYF.

This chain connects TRBV18 to TRBJ2-7; no clear D gene. V gave up 1 base and J gave up 4 bases, with 5 bases separating them. The CDR3 runs to 12 residues. In germline, CDR1 is KGHSH, CDR2 LQKENI. The chain's CDR3 is CASSPRAYEQYF. CDR3 nucleotide sequence: TGTGCCAGCTCACCACGCGCGTACGAGCAGTACTTC.